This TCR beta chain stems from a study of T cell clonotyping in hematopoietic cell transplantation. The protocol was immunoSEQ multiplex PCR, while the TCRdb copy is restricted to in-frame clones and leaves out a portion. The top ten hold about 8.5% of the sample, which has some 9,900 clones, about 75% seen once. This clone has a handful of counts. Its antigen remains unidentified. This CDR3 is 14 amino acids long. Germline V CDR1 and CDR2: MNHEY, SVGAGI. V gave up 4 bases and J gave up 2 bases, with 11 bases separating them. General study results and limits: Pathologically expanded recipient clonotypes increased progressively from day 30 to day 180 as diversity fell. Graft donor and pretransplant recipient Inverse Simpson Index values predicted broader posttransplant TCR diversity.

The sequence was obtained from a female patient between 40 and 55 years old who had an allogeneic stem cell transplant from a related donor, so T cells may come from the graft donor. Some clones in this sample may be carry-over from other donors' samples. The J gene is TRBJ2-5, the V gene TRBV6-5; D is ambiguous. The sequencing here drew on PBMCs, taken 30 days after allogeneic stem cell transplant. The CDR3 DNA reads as TGTGCCAGCAGTTTGGGCAGAGGTCAAGAGACCCAGTACTTC. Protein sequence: CASSLGRGQETQYF.